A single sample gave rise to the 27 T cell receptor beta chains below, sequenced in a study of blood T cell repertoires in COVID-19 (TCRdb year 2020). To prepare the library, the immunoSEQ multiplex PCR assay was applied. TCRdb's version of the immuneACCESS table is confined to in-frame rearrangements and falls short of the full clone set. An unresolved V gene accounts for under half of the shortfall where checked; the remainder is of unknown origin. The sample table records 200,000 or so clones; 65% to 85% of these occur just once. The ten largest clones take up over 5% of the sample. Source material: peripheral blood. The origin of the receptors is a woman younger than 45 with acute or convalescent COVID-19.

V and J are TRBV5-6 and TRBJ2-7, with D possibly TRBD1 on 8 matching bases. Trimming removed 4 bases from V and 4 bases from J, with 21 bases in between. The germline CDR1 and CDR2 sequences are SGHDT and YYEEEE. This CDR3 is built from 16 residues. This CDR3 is CASSPDRGRGRYEQYF. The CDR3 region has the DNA TGTGCCAGCAGCCCTGACAGGGGACGCGGGAGATACGAGCAGTACTTC.

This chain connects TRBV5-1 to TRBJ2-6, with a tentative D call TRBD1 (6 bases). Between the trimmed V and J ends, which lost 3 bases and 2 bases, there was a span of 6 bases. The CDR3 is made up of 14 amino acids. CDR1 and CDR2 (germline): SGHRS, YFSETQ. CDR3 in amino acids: CASSWGPGANVLTF. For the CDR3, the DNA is TGCGCCAGCAGCTGGGGGCCTGGGGCCAACGTCCTGACTTTC.

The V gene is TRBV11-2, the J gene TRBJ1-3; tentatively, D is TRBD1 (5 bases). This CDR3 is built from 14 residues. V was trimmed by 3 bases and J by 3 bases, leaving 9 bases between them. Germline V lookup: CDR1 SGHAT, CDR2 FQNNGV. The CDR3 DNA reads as TGTGCCAGCAGCTTGGGGACTATTGGAAACACCATATATTTT. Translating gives CASSLGTIGNTIYF. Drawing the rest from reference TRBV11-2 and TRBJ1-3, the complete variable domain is EAGVAQSPRYKIIEKRQSVAFWCNPISGHATLYWYQQILGQGPKLLIQFQNNGVVDDSQLPKDRFSAERLKGVDSTLKIQPAKLEDSAVYLCASSLGTIGNTIYFGEGSWLTVV.

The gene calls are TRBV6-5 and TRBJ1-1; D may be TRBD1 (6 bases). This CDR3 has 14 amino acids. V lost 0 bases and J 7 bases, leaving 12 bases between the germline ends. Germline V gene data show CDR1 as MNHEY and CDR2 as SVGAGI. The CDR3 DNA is TGTGCCAGCAGTTACTCGAGGAGGGGGGGTGAAGCTTTCTTT. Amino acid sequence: CASSYSRRGGEAFF.

The CDR3 protein is CASSLGPGPYGYTF. In DNA, the CDR3 is TGTGCCAGCAGCTTAGGGCCAGGGCCCTATGGCTACACCTTC. The genes are TRBV11-2 and TRBJ1-2; D might be TRBD1 (5 bases). The V and J ends lost 1 base and 4 bases respectively, with 10 bases between them. This CDR3 has 14 amino acids. CDR1 is SGHAT, CDR2 FQNNGV, per germline. The full variable domain, its missing parts supplied by reference TRBV11-2 and TRBJ1-2, is EAGVAQSPRYKIIEKRQSVAFWCNPISGHATLYWYQQILGQGPKLLIQFQNNGVVDDSQLPKDRFSAERLKGVDSTLKIQPAKLEDSAVYLCASSLGPGPYGYTFGSGTRLTVV.

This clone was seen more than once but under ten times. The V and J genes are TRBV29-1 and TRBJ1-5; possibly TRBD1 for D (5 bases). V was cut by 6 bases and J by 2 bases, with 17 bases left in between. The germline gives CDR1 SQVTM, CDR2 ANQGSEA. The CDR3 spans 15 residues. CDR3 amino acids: CSVALAGIGNQPQHF. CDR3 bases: TGCAGCGTGGCCCTTGCAGGGATCGGCAATCAGCCCCAGCATTTT.

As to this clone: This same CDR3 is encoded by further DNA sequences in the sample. CDR3 sequence: CASRGSSGNTIYF. CDR3 sequence (DNA): TGTGCCAGCCGGGGGAGCTCTGGAAACACCATATATTTT. This chain joins TRBV27 and TRBJ1-3, with a weak D call TRBD1 (5 bases). CDR3 length equals 13 residues. V was trimmed by 8 bases and J by 0 bases, leaving 8 bases between them. Germline V lookup: CDR1 MNHEY, CDR2 SMNVEV (reference sequence).

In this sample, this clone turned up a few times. The DNA of the CDR3 is TGTGCCAGCAGGATCTCGACAGGGGTGAACACTGAAGCTTTCTTT. This encodes CASRISTGVNTEAFF. The gene calls are TRBV6-5 and TRBJ1-1, with 8 positions matching TRBD1. Trimming cost V 6 bases and J 0 bases; bases outside gene matches: 6. The length of the CDR3 is 15 residues. The germline CDR1 and CDR2 sequences are MNHEY and SVGAGI.

For the CDR3, the DNA is TGTGCCAGTAGTACTCGAAGGCAGGGGCTCCAAGAGACCCAGTACTTC. Amino acid sequence: CASSTRRQGLQETQYF. The rearrangement joins TRBV19 to TRBJ2-5; perhaps TRBD1 as D (6 bases). CDR1 is LNHDA and CDR2 is SQIVND in the germline V gene (reference sequence). The length of the CDR3 is 16 residues. V lost 4 bases and J lost 1, with 16 bases in between.

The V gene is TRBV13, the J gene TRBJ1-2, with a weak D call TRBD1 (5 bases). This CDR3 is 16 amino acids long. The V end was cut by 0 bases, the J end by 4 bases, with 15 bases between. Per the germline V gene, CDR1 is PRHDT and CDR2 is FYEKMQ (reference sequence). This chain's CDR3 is CASSLGPGRTSYGYTF. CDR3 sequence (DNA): TGTGCCAGCAGCTTAGGCCCGGGTAGGACAAGCTATGGCTACACCTTC. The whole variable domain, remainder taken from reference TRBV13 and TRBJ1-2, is AAGVIQSPRHLIKEKRETATLKCYPIPRHDTVYWYQQGPGQDPQFLISFYEKMQSDKGSIPDRFSAQQFSDYHSELNMSSLELGDSALYFCASSLGPGRTSYGYTFGSGTRLTVV.

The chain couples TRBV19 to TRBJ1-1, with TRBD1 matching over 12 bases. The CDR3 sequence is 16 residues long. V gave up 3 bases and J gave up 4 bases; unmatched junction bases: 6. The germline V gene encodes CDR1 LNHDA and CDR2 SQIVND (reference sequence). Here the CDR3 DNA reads TGTGCCAGTAGTATCGCCGGGACAGGGGGCCTCACTGAAGCTTTCTTT. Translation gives CASSIAGTGGLTEAFF. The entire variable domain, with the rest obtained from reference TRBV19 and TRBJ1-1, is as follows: DGGITQSPKYLFRKEGQNVTLSCEQNLNHDAMYWYRQDPGQGLRLIYYSQIVNDFQKGDIAEGYSVSREKKESFPLTVTSAQKNPTAFYLCASSIAGTGGLTEAFFGQGTRLTVV.

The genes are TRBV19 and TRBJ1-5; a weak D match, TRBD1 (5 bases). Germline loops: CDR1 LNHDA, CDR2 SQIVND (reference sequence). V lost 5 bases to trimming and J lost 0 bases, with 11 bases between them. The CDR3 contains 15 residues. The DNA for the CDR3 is TGTGCCAGTAGTTTGAGACAGCATAGCAATCAGCCCCAGCATTTT. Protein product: CASSLRQHSNQPQHF.

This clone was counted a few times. DNA for the CDR3: TGTGCCAGCAGTGATGGGCTAGAGGGCTACAATGAGCAGTTCTTC. This translates into CASSDGLEGYNEQFF. The chain recombines TRBV6-4 with TRBJ2-1; perhaps TRBD2 as D (5 bases). Deletions cut 3 bases from V and 3 bases from J, with 12 bases between. CDR1 and CDR2 from the germline V gene are MRHNA and SNTAGT. This CDR3 has 15 amino acids.

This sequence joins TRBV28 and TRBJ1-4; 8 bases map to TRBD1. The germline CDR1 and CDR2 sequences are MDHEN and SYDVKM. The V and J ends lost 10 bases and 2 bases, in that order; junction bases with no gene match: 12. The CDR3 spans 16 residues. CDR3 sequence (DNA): TGTGCCACTTTCCGGGACAGGATCATGACTAATGAAAAACTGTTTTTT. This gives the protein CATFRDRIMTNEKLFF.

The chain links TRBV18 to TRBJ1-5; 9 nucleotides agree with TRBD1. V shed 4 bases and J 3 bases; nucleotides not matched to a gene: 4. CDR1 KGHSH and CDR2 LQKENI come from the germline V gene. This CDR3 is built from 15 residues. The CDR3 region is CASSQGQGYNQPQHF. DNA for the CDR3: TGTGCCAGCTCACAGGGACAGGGATACAATCAGCCCCAGCATTTT.

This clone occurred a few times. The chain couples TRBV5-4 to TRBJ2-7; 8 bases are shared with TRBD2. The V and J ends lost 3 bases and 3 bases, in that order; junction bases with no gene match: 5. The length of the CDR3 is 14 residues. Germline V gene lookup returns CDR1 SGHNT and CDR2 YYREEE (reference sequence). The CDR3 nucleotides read TGTGCCAGCAGCTCCACGGGGGGGAGCTACGAGCAGTACTTC. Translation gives CASSSTGGSYEQYF.

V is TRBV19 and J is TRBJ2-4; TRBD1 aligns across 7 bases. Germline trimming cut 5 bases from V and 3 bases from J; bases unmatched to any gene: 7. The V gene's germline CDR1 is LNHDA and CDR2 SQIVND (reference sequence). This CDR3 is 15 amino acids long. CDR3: CASSSKDRFKNIQYF. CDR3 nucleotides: TGTGCCAGTAGTTCCAAGGACAGGTTCAAAAACATTCAGTACTTC.

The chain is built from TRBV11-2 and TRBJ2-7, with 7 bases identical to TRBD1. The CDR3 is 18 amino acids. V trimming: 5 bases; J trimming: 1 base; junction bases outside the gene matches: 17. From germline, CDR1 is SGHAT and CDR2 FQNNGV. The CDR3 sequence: CASSHPRVNRGTSYEQYF. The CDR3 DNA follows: TGTGCCAGCAGCCACCCAAGGGTTAACAGGGGTACTTCCTACGAGCAGTACTTC.

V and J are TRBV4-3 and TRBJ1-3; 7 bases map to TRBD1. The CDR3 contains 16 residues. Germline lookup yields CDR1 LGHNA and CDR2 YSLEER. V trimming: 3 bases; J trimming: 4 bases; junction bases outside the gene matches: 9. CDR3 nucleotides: TGCGCCAGCAGCCAGACAGGGTGGCATTCCGGAAACACCATATATTTT. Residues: CASSQTGWHSGNTIYF.

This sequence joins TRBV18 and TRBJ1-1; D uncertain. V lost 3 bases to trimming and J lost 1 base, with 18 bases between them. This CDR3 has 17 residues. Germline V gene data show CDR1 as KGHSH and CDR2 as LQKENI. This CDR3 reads CASSPPTLRRANTEAFF. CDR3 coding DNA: TGTGCCAGCTCACCGCCTACCCTGCGGCGGGCGAACACTGAAGCTTTCTTT.

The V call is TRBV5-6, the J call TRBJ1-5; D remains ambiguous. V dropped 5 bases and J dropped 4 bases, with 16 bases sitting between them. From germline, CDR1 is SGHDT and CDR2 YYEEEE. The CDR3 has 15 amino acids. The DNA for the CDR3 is TGTGCCAGCAGAATGTCTGGGCATGGGAATCAGCCCCAGCATTTT. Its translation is CASRMSGHGNQPQHF.

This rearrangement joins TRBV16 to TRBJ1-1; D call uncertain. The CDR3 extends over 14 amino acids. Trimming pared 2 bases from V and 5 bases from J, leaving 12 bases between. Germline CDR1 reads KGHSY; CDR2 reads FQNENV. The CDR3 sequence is CASSQTGIGTEAFF. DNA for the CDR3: TGTGCCAGCAGCCAAACGGGGATTGGGACTGAAGCTTTCTTT.

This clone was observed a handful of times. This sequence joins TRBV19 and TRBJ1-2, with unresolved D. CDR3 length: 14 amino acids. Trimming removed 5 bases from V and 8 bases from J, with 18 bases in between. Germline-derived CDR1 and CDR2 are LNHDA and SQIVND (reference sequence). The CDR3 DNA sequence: TGTGCCAGTAGTGAGGCTCACCGGATTGGCGGCTACACCTTC. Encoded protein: CASSEAHRIGGYTF. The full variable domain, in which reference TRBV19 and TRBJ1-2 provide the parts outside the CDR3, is DGGITQSPKYLFRKEGQNVTLSCEQNLNHDAMYWYRQDPGQGLRLIYYSQIVNDFQKGDIAEGYSVSREKKESFPLTVTSAQKNPTAFYLCASSEAHRIGGYTFGSGTRLTVV.

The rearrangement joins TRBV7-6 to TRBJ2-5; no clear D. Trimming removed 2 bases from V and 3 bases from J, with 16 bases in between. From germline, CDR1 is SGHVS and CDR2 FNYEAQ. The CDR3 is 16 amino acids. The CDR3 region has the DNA TGTGCCAGCAGCTTAATTTCAGGCCCGAGAGAAGAGACCCAGTACTTC. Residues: CASSLISGPREETQYF.

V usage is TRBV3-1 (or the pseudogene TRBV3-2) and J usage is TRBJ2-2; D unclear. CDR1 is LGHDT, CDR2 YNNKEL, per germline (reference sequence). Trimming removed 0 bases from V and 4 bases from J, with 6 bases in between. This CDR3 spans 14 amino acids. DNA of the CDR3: TGTGCCAGCAGCCAAGACTCGGGCACCGGGGAGCTGTTTTTT. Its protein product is CASSQDSGTGELFF.

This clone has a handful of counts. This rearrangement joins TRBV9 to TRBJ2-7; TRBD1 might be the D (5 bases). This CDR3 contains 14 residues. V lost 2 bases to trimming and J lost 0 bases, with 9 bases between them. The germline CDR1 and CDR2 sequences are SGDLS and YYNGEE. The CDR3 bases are TGTGCCAGCAGCGTGTCAGGGCTCTCCTACGAGCAGTACTTC. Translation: CASSVSGLSYEQYF. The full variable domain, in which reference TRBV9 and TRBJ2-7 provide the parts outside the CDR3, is DSGVTQTPKHLITATGQRVTLRCSPRSGDLSVYWYQQSLDQGLQFLIQYYNGEERAKGNILERFSAQQFPDLHSELNLSSLELGDSALYFCASSVSGLSYEQYFGPGTRLTVT.

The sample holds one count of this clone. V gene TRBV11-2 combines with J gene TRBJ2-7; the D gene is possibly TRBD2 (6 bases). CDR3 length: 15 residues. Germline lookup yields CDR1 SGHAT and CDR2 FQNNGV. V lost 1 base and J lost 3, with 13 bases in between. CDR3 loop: CASSLGRGSGYEQYF. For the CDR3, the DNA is TGTGCCAGCAGCTTAGGGCGGGGATCTGGCTACGAGCAGTACTTC.